Listed below are T cell receptor beta chains from one sample, sequenced in a study of blood T cell repertoires in COVID-19. Generated by immunoSEQ multiplex PCR, the TCRdb table keeps only in-frame clones and is missing some. The sample contains about 170,000 clones, roughly nine tenths of which appear only once. The sample comprised peripheral blood. The receptors were gathered from a woman aged 55-69 years with COVID-19, enrolled during active disease. CDR3s include the opening cysteine and the closing phenylalanine or tryptophan. D genes are given only for firm matches. Rows may omit the clone size; those that give it use once, few, many or a size class.

J: TRBJ1-1; size: .; D: .; V: TRBV7-2; DNA: TGTGCCAGCAGCTTTAGGGGCGTGAACACTGAAGCTTTCTTT; CDR3: CASSFRGVNTEAFF
J: TRBJ2-7; size: .; D: .; V: TRBV21-1; DNA: TGTGCCAGCAACAGCGGGATTAGCTCCTACGAGCAGTACTTC; CDR3: CASNSGISSYEQYF
J: TRBJ2-4; size: .; D: .; V: TRBV28; DNA: TGTGCCAGCAGCTACGGGACTCTCAAAAACATTCAGTACTTC; CDR3: CASSYGTLKNIQYF
J: TRBJ2-1; size: .; D: TRBD2; V: TRBV6-5; DNA: TGTGCCAGCACGCAGGGGGGACTAGCTTACAATGAGCAGTTCTTC; CDR3: CASTQGGLAYNEQFF
J: TRBJ2-7; size: .; D: .; V: TRBV29-1; DNA: TGCAGCGCCCGATATCAGGGCGCCCCCTCCTACGAGCAGTACTTC; CDR3: CSARYQGAPSYEQYF
J: TRBJ1-1; size: .; D: .; V: TRBV4-1; DNA: TGCGCCAGCAGCCCAGGGTTCACTGAAGCTTTCTTT; CDR3: CASSPGFTEAFF
J: TRBJ1-6; size: .; D: .; V: TRBV18; DNA: TGTGCCAGCTCGAACCACAGGCGTCCGGATTCACCCCTCCACTTT; CDR3: CASSNHRRPDSPLHF
J: TRBJ1-3; size: .; D: .; V: TRBV7-2; DNA: TGTGCCAGCAGCTTAGCAGGGGGATATACTGGAAACACCATATATTTT; CDR3: CASSLAGGYTGNTIYF
J: TRBJ2-7; size: .; D: .; V: TRBV29-1; DNA: TGCAGCGTGCGAACCCATTACGAGCAGTACTTC; CDR3: CSVRTHYEQYF
J: TRBJ2-7; size: .; D: .; V: TRBV19; DNA: TGTGCCAGTAGTATCTCTATTGCTGATGTCGCCTACGAGCAGTACTTC; CDR3: CASSISIADVAYEQYF
J: TRBJ2-3; size: .; D: TRBD1; V: TRBV19; DNA: TGTGCCAGTAGTCCCCGACAGGGAGTAGGAGATACGCAGTATTTT; CDR3: CASSPRQGVGDTQYF
J: TRBJ1-5; size: .; D: .; V: TRBV19; DNA: TGTGCCAGTAGTCTGCCCCCTCGGGGCAATCAGCCCCAGCATTTT; CDR3: CASSLPPRGNQPQHF
J: TRBJ2-1; size: .; D: TRBD2; V: TRBV19; DNA: TGTGCCAGTAGCGGACTAGCGAGCAATGAGCAGTTCTTC; CDR3: CASSGLASNEQFF
J: TRBJ1-2; size: once; D: .; V: TRBV6-5; DNA: TGTGCCAGCAGACCGGGGAGCGGCGCTGAGGGCTACACCTTC; CDR3: CASRPGSGAEGYTF
J: TRBJ1-1; size: .; D: .; V: TRBV7-2; DNA: TGTGCCAGCAGCTTACGGTTCACTGAAGCTTTCTTT; CDR3: CASSLRFTEAFF
J: TRBJ1-1; size: .; D: TRBD1; V: TRBV6-5; DNA: TGTGCCAGCAGTTCCCCGGGACAGGAGAACACTGAAGCTTTCTTT; CDR3: CASSSPGQENTEAFF
J: TRBJ2-2; size: .; D: .; V: TRBV27; DNA: TGTGCCAGCAGTTTAACAGAAAACACCGGGGAGCTGTTTTTT; CDR3: CASSLTENTGELFF
J: TRBJ2-5; size: .; D: .; V: TRBV5-1; DNA: TGCGCCAGCAGCCCGACGCTAGGATCTCTAGAGACCCAGTACTTC; CDR3: CASSPTLGSLETQYF
J: TRBJ2-3; size: .; D: TRBD1; V: TRBV9; DNA: TGTGCCAGCAGCCCTTATGGGGGACAGGGGAGGGATACGCAGTATTTT; CDR3: CASSPYGGQGRDTQYF
J: TRBJ1-6; size: .; D: .; V: TRBV13; DNA: TGTGCCAGCAGCCAAACAGGTTTATCCTCCTATAATTCACCCCTCCACTTT; CDR3: CASSQTGLSSYNSPLHF
J: TRBJ2-5; size: .; D: .; V: TRBV5-6; DNA: TGTGCCAGCAGCTTGCTTAATTTCGGAGGGGGCCGAGAGACCCAGTACTTC; CDR3: CASSLLNFGGGRETQYF
J: TRBJ2-3; size: .; D: TRBD1; V: TRBV5-1; DNA: TGCGCCAGCAGCCCCACAGGGGTCACAGATACGCAGTATTTT; CDR3: CASSPTGVTDTQYF
J: TRBJ1-1; size: .; D: .; V: TRBV28; DNA: TGTGCCAGCAGTTTAACGTCAGGGGTTGGCACTGAAGCTTTCTTT; CDR3: CASSLTSGVGTEAFF
J: TRBJ2-1; size: .; D: .; V: TRBV19; DNA: TGTGCCAGTAGTGCAGACAGATCTCGTTTCTTC; CDR3: CASSADRSRFF
J: TRBJ2-3; size: .; D: TRBD1; V: TRBV5-6; DNA: TGTGCCAGCAGCATTTACAGGGGACCTAGCACAGATACGCAGTATTTT; CDR3: CASSIYRGPSTDTQYF
J: TRBJ1-3; size: .; D: TRBD1; V: TRBV7-7; DNA: TGTGCTAGCAGCCTCAGTAGGGGGCCTGGAAACACCATATATTTT; CDR3: CASSLSRGPGNTIYF
J: TRBJ1-2; size: once; D: .; V: TRBV3-1/TRBV3-2; DNA: TGTGCCAGCAGCCGGCAGGAGGTGGGGTACTATGGCTACACCTTC; CDR3: CASSRQEVGYYGYTF
J: TRBJ1-2; size: .; D: .; V: TRBV14; DNA: TGTGCCAGCAGCCCGTTGGACAGCACTTATGGCTACACCTTC; CDR3: CASSPLDSTYGYTF
J: TRBJ1-1; size: .; D: .; V: TRBV28; DNA: TGTGCCAGCAGTTCCCGACCCCGGGACATTTGGAGGTTGAACACTGAAGCTTTCTTT; CDR3: CASSSRPRDIWRLNTEAFF
J: TRBJ1-1; size: .; D: TRBD1; V: TRBV18; DNA: TGTGCCAGCTCACCACCCGGACAGGGGGCGAGGGGGACTGAAGCTTTCTTT; CDR3: CASSPPGQGARGTEAFF
J: TRBJ2-1; size: .; D: TRBD2; V: TRBV4-2; DNA: TGTGCCAGCAGCCAAGCCGCTAGCGGAGTCAATGAGCAGTTCTTC; CDR3: CASSQAASGVNEQFF
J: TRBJ2-5; size: once; D: TRBD1; V: TRBV13; DNA: TGTGCCAGCAGCCCAACTGACAGGGATAAGACCCAGTACTTC; CDR3: CASSPTDRDKTQYF
J: TRBJ1-1; size: .; D: .; V: TRBV11-3; DNA: TGTGCCAGCAGCTTAGGCGGCTTGAGCACTGAAGCTTTCTTT; CDR3: CASSLGGLSTEAFF
J: TRBJ1-5; size: .; D: .; V: TRBV27; DNA: TGTGCCAGCAGTTTAGGAGGGGAGGGTCAGCCCCAGCATTTT; CDR3: CASSLGGEGQPQHF
J: TRBJ2-1; size: .; D: TRBD2; V: TRBV30; DNA: TGTGCCTGGCCCCGCGGTAGCGGGACCGACAATGAGCAGTTCTTC; CDR3: CAWPRGSGTDNEQFF
J: TRBJ1-1; size: .; D: .; V: TRBV30; DNA: TGTGCCTGGACCAGGACAGTATCCATGAACACTGAAGCTTTCTTT; CDR3: CAWTRTVSMNTEAFF
J: TRBJ2-7; size: .; D: .; V: TRBV6-2/TRBV6-3; DNA: TGTGCCAGCAGTTACATAGCGACCTACGAGCAGTACTTC; CDR3: CASSYIATYEQYF
J: TRBJ2-1; size: .; D: .; V: TRBV7-3; DNA: TGTGCCAGCCGACGCCGGGTTTGTACCTACAATGAGCAGTTCTTC; CDR3: CASRRRVCTYNEQFF
J: TRBJ1-1; size: .; D: .; V: TRBV27; DNA: TGTGCCAGCAGTTTATCGATTCAGGGGAACACTGAAGCTTTCTTT; CDR3: CASSLSIQGNTEAFF
J: TRBJ1-2; size: few; D: TRBD1; V: TRBV5-1; DNA: TGCGCCAGCAGCTTCCGGGACAGGGGAAGATGGTATGGCTACACCTTC; CDR3: CASSFRDRGRWYGYTF